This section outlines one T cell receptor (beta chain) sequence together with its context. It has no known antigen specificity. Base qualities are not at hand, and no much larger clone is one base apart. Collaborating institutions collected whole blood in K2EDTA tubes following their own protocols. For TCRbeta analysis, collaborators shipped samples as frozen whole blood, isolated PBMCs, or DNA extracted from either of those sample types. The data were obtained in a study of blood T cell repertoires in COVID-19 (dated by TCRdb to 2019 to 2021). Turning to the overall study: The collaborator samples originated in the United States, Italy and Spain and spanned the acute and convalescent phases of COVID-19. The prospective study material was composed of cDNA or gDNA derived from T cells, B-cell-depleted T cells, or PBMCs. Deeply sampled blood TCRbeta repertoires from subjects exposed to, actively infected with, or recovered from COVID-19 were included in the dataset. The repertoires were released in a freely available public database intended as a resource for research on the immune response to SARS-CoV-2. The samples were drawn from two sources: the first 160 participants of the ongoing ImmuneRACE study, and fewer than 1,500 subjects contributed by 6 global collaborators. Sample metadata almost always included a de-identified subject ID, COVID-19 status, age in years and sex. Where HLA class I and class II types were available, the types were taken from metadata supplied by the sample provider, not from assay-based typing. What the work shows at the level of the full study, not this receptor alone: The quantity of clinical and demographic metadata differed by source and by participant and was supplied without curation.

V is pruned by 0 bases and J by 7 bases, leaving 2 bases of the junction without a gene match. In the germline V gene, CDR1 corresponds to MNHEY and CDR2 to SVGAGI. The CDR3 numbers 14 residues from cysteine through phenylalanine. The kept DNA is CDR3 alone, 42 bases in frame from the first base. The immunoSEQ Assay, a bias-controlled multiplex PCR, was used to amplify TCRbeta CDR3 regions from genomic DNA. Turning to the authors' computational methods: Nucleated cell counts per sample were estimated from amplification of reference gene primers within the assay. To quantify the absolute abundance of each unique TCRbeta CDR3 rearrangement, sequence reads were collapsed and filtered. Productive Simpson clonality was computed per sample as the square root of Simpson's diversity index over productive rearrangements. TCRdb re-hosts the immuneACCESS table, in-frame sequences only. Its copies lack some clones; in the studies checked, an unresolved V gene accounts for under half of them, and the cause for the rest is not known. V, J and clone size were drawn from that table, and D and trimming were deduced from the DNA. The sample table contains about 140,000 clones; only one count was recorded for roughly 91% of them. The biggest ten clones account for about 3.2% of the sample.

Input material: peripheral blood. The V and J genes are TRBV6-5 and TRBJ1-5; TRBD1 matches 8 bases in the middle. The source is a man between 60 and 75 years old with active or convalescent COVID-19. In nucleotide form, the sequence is TGTGCCAGCAGTTACTCGTCAGGGGGCCAGCCCCAGCATTTT. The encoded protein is CASSYSSGGQPQHF.